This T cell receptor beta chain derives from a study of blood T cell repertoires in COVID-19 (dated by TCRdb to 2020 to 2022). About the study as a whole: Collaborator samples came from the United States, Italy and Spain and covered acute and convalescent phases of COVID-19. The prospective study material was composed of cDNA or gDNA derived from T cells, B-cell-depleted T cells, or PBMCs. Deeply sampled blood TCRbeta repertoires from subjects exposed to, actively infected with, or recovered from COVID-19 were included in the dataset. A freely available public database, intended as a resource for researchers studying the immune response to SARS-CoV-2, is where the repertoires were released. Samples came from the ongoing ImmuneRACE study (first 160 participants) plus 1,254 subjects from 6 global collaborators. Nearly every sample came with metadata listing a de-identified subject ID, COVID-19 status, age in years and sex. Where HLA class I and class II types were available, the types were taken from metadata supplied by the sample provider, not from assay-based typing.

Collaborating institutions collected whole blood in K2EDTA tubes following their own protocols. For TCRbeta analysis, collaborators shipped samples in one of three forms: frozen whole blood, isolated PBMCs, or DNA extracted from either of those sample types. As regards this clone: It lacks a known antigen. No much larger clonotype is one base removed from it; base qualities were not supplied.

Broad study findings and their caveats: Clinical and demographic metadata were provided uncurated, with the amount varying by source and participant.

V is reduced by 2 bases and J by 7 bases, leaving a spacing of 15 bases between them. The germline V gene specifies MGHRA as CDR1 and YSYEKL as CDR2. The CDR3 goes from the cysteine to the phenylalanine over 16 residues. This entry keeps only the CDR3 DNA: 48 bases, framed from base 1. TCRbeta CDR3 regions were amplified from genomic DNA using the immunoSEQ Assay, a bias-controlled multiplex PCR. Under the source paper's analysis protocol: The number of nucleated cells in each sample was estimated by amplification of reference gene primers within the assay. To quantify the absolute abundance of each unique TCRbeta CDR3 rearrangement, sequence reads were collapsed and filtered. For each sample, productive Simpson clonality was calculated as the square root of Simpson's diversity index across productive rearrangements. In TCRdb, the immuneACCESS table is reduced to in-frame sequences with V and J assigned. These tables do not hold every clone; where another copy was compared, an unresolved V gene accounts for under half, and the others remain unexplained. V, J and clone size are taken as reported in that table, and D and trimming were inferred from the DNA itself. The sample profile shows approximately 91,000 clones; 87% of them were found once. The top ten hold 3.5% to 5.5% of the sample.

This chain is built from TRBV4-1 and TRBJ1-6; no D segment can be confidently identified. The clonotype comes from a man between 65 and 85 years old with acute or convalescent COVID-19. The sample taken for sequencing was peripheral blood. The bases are TGCGCCAGCAGCCAACCCGACTTGACCGCAAATTCACCCCTCCACTTT. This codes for CASSQPDLTANSPLHF.